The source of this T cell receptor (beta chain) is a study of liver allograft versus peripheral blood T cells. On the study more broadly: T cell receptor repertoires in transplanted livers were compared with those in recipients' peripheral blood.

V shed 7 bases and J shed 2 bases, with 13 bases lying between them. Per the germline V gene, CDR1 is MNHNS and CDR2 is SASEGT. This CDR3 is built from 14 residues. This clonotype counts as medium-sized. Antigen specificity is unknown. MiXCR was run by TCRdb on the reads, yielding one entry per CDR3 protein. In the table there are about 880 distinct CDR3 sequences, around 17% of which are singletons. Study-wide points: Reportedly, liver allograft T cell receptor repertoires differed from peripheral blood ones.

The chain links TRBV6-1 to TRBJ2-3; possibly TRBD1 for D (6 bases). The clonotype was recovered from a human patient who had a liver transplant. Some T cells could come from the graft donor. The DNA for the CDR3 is TGTGCCAGCAAATACGGACAGCTCACAGATACGCAGTATTTT. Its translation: CASKYGQLTDTQYF.